This T cell receptor delta chain emerged from a study of γδ T cells in repeated Plasmodium falciparum infection. Worth noting for this clone: This DNA's translation and the protein TCRdb lists, from a much larger clone, do not match at residue 14, likely due to a read error; the protein shown is translated from the DNA.

Vgamma9/Vdelta2+ and Vdelta2-negative gammadelta T cells were flow-sorted from PBMC for bulk sequencing. TCRdb reanalysed the multiplex PCR reads via CATT. The table has tens of thousands of delta-chain clones, 0.75% to 1% seen once; the top ten hold 9.6%. CDR1 is GEAIGNYY and CDR2 is EKD in the germline V gene. With 6 bases removed from V and 2 bases from J, the gap between germline ends came to 39 bases. The CDR3 is 22 amino acids. The sequence was obtained from a pool of human donors (malaria-infected and uninfected, not separated). The chain has TRDV2 and TRDJ1; D is perhaps TRDD2 or TRDD3 (6 bases each). TCRdb carries no J gene annotation; the J gene was assigned here by matching the DNA with germline. Sequenced sample: gamma-delta T cells from blood. CDR3 DNA sequence: TGTGCCTGTTGGCATCCTACGTCTTCTAGGTCTACTGGGAGATATTTTACCGATAAACTCATCTTT. It yields the protein CACWHPTSSRSTGRYFTDKLIF.